Each of the 25 T cell receptor beta chains below was sequenced from the same sample in a study of blood T cell repertoires in COVID-19. Sequencing used immunoSEQ multiplex PCR; TCRdb keeps in-frame clones, though not all of them. Among some 60,000 clones listed, roughly 92% were seen once. Sequences were obtained from peripheral blood. The receptors stem from a human donor in a cohort sampled during active COVID-19.

The chain joins TRBV7-6 to TRBJ1-1; D gene unclear. The V end was cut by 4 bases, the J end by 0 bases, with 12 bases between. Germline V gives CDR1 SGHVS, CDR2 FNYEAQ. CDR3 length: 15 residues. The CDR3 loop reads CASSWKRNMNTEAFF. For the CDR3, the DNA is TGTGCCAGCAGCTGGAAGAGGAATATGAACACTGAAGCTTTCTTT.

V usage is TRBV4-2 and J usage is TRBJ2-1; 15 bases are shared with TRBD2. CDR3 size: 21 residues. Trimming took 4 bases from V and 0 from J; bases not matched to a gene: 13. Looked up from germline, CDR1 is LGHNA and CDR2 is YNFKEQ. DNA for the CDR3: TGTGCCAGCAGCCTCCTCCCTCGGACTAGCGGGAGGGCCGCCTCCTACAATGAGCAGTTCTTC. Translating gives CASSLLPRTSGRAASYNEQFF.

The J gene is TRBJ2-4, the V gene TRBV27; D remains unclear. The V end lost 11 bases, the J end lost 1 base, and 24 bases lay between the germline ends. The CDR3 has 17 residues. CDR1 and CDR2 (germline): MNHEY, SMNVEV (reference sequence). CDR3 sequence (DNA): TGTGCCGGAATGGGCGCCACTCATATCCTGGCCAAAAACATTCAGTACTTC. Amino acid sequence: CAGMGATHILAKNIQYF.

V and J are TRBV20-1 and TRBJ2-3; the D is unclear. CDR1 and CDR2 from the germline V gene are DFQATT and SNEGSKA (reference sequence). Trimming removed 3 bases from V and 3 bases from J, with 13 bases in between. This CDR3 spans 14 amino acids. The CDR3 here is CSASVSWRTDTQYF. In DNA, the CDR3 is TGCAGTGCTAGTGTTTCTTGGAGAACAGATACGCAGTATTTT.

V gene TRBV30 combines with J gene TRBJ2-7; D unresolved. Trimming removed 2 bases from V and 3 bases from J, with 5 bases in between. The germline gives CDR1 GTSNPN, CDR2 SVGIG (reference sequence). The CDR3 spans 11 residues. This CDR3 is CAWSSIYEQYF. The DNA for the CDR3 is TGTGCCTGGAGTTCCATCTACGAGCAGTACTTC.

V usage is TRBV4-3 and J usage is TRBJ2-7; 7 bases align to TRBD2. Germline trimming cut 0 bases from V and 4 bases from J; bases unmatched to any gene: 9. The CDR3 is made up of 16 amino acids. From germline, CDR1 is LGHNA and CDR2 YSLEER. CDR3 amino acids: CASSQDRTGGGYEQYF. In DNA, the CDR3 is TGCGCCAGCAGCCAAGATAGGACGGGAGGCGGTTACGAGCAGTACTTC.

The rearrangement links TRBV5-1 to TRBJ2-3, with 12 bases lining up with TRBD2. V gave up 0 bases and J gave up 4 bases; unmatched junction bases: 3. CDR1 and CDR2 from the germline V gene are SGHRS and YFSETQ. The CDR3 covers 16 residues. CDR3 protein: CASSLASSGGADTQYF. The CDR3 DNA is TGCGCCAGCAGCTTGGCGTCTAGCGGGGGGGCAGATACGCAGTATTTT.

The CDR3 spells CATSPWGEKAFF. CDR3 nucleotide sequence: TGTGCCACCAGCCCGTGGGGCGAGAAAGCTTTCTTT. The gene calls are TRBV15 and TRBJ1-1, with D possibly being TRBD1 (5 bases). From germline, CDR1 is LNHNV and CDR2 YYDKDF (reference sequence). The CDR3 spans 12 residues. V was clipped by 5 bases and J by 9 bases, with 13 bases between them. Complete variable domain (other parts from reference TRBV15 and TRBJ1-1): DAMVIQNPRYQVTQFGKPVTLSCSQTLNHNVMYWYQQKSSQAPKLLFHYYDKDFNNEADTPDNFQSRRPNTSFCFLDIRSPGLGDTAMYLCATSPWGEKAFFGQGTRLTVV.

Concerning this clone: One end of the junction fails to match germline, which may point to a read error. The J gene is TRBJ2-1, the V gene TRBV4-2; the D is unclear. The germline V gene has CDR1 LGHNA and CDR2 YNFKEQ. The CDR3 contains 18 residues. The CDR3 DNA reads as TGTGCCAGCAACCAACTTAAGCCGGGTGATTGGTCCTACAATGAGCAGTTCTTC. Translating it yields CASNQLKPGDWSYNEQFF.

V usage is TRBV2 and J usage is TRBJ2-1; 9 nucleotides agree with TRBD2. Germline trimming cut 3 bases from V and 8 bases from J; bases unmatched to any gene: 11. The CDR3 contains 16 residues. Germline V CDR1 and CDR2: SNHLY, FYNNEI. The CDR3 nucleotides read TGTGCCAGCAGTGATGATTGGCGGGGGGGGTGGTATGAGCAGTTCTTC. It codes for CASSDDWRGGWYEQFF.

The chain recombines TRBV11-2 with TRBJ2-7; the match to TRBD2 covers 7 bases. This CDR3 is built from 14 residues. The J segment lost 4 bases and the V segment lost 7 bases, leaving 10 bases of the junction unmatched. The germline V gene encodes CDR1 SGHAT and CDR2 FQNNGV. CDR3 region: CASTTGTIGYEQYF. The DNA for the CDR3 is TGTGCCAGCACCACCGGGACTATCGGTTACGAGCAGTACTTC. Full variable domain (outside the CDR3, taken from reference TRBV11-2 and TRBJ2-7): EAGVAQSPRYKIIEKRQSVAFWCNPISGHATLYWYQQILGQGPKLLIQFQNNGVVDDSQLPKDRFSAERLKGVDSTLKIQPAKLEDSAVYLCASTTGTIGYEQYFGPGTRLTVT.

The chain has TRBV28 and TRBJ1-2, with 8 bases lining up with TRBD1. CDR3 length: 13 residues. Per the germline V gene, CDR1 is MDHEN and CDR2 is SYDVKM. The ends lost 6 bases at V and 6 bases at J; junction bases unmatched: 6. This CDR3 is CASRPTGEDGYTF. DNA for the CDR3: TGTGCCAGCAGGCCGACAGGGGAAGATGGCTACACCTTC.

The chain employs TRBV10-3 and TRBJ1-2, with no clear D. CDR1 and CDR2 (germline): ENHRY, SYGVKD. The CDR3 totals 15 residues. V shed 5 bases and J shed 8 bases, with 21 bases lying between them. CDR3 in DNA: TGTGCCATCAGTACCACTAGCCGGGCCCCCGGGGGCTACACCTTC. Its protein product is CAISTTSRAPGGYTF.

V usage is TRBV7-2 and J usage is TRBJ2-3; TRBD2 aligns across 10 bases. Germline CDR1 reads SGHTA; CDR2 reads FQGNSA. J lost 5 bases, V lost 1 base, and 6 bases had no gene match. The CDR3 is 16 amino acids. This CDR3 is CASSLEKLAGLDTQYF. The CDR3 bases are TGTGCCAGCAGCTTAGAAAAACTAGCGGGACTAGATACGCAGTATTTT.

The chain carries TRBV7-2 and TRBJ2-1; the D gene is possibly TRBD1 (6 bases). V lost 5 bases to trimming and J lost 7 bases, with 12 bases between them. The CDR3 is 13 amino acids. Looked up from germline, CDR1 is SGHTA and CDR2 is FQGNSA. The CDR3 reads CASSLSGANEQFF. CDR3 coding DNA: TGTGCCAGCAGCCTTTCAGGGGCGAATGAGCAGTTCTTC.

The chain uses TRBV4-3 and TRBJ2-1, with D possibly being TRBD2 (6 bases). In germline, CDR1 is LGHNA, CDR2 YSLEER. The V gene lost 6 bases and the J gene lost 9 bases, with 15 bases spanning the gap. This CDR3 region has 13 residues. The CDR3 DNA is TGCGCCAGCAGATGGCGGGAAAGGCGTGAGCAGTTCTTC. Protein: CASRWRERREQFF.

The chain uses TRBV6-6 and TRBJ1-2; no firm D call. Germline assignment: CDR1 MNHNY and CDR2 SVGAGI (reference sequence). This CDR3 has 11 amino acids. Trimming removed 7 bases at V and 8 bases at J, with 11 bases between. As DNA, the CDR3 is TGTGCCAGCATGGTCGAGAGGGGCTACACCTTC. Protein: CASMVERGYTF.

This clone has only a few counts. The chain combines TRBV19 with TRBJ1-6, with a weak D call TRBD1 (5 bases). The CDR3 spans 15 residues. Germline CDR1 is LNHDA and CDR2 is SQIVND (reference sequence). With 1 base removed from V and 7 bases from J, the gap between germline ends came to 11 bases. This CDR3 reads CASSIVEQANSPLHF. The CDR3 DNA follows: TGTGCCAGTAGTATAGTGGAACAGGCCAATTCACCCCTCCACTTT.

The chain employs TRBV7-9 and TRBJ1-5, with D tentatively TRBD1 (5 bases). The CDR3 is 19 residues long. V shed 1 base and J shed 0 bases, with 19 bases lying between them. From germline, CDR1 is SEHNR and CDR2 FQNEAQ (reference sequence). The CDR3 protein is CASSLVPNGGFFSNQPQHF. The CDR3 DNA reads as TGTGCCAGCAGCTTAGTCCCTAACGGGGGGTTTTTTAGCAATCAGCCCCAGCATTTT.

V usage is TRBV14 and J usage is TRBJ2-7; 8 positions agree with TRBD1. V dropped 1 base and J dropped 13; count of bases not matched to a gene: 9. Germline lookup yields CDR1 SGHDN and CDR2 FVKESK. The CDR3 has 13 residues. In DNA, the CDR3 is TGTGCCAGCAGCCAAGGCCCGCCGGGACAGGAATACTTC. Protein sequence: CASSQGPPGQEYF.

The J gene is TRBJ1-1, the V gene TRBV30; no clear D gene. V shed 0 bases and J shed 0 bases, with 5 bases lying between them. The CDR3 has 13 amino acids. CDR1 is GTSNPN, CDR2 SVGIG, per germline (reference sequence). CDR3 residues: CAWSVQVNTEAFF. The CDR3 bases are TGTGCCTGGAGTGTACAAGTGAACACTGAAGCTTTCTTT. Using reference TRBV30 and TRBJ1-1 for the parts outside the CDR3, the full variable domain is SQTIHQWPATLVQPVGSPLSLECTVEGTSNPNLYWYRQAAGRGLQLLFYSVGIGQISSEVPQNLSASRPQDRQFILSSKKLLLSDSGFYLCAWSVQVNTEAFFGQGTRLTVV.

This chain joins TRBV19 and TRBJ2-2; 11 nucleotides agree with TRBD2. CDR1 and CDR2 from the germline V gene are LNHDA and SQIVND (reference sequence). The CDR3 contains 16 residues. The V segment lost 6 bases and the J segment 2 bases; nucleotides outside the gene matches: 5. The CDR3 DNA reads TGTGCCAGTAGATACGGACTAGCGGGCAACACCGGGGAGCTGTTTTTT. Amino acids: CASRYGLAGNTGELFF.

The gene calls are TRBV6-1 and TRBJ1-5, with D possibly matching TRBD1 (6 bases). Trimming cost V 3 bases and J 6 bases, with 18 bases left between them. The CDR3 contains 16 residues. Germline-derived CDR1 and CDR2 are MNHNS and SASEGT. The CDR3 loop reads CASSETPGGAGQPQHF. CDR3 DNA sequence: TGTGCCAGCAGTGAGACCCCCGGGGGGGCCGGTCAGCCCCAGCATTTT.

V and J are TRBV18 and TRBJ1-1; D is ambiguous. V lost 3 bases, J lost 5 bases, and 16 bases lay in between. Germline CDR1 reads KGHSH; CDR2 reads LQKENI. This CDR3 contains 15 residues. CDR3 protein: CASSPVPREVTEAFF. Here the CDR3 DNA reads TGTGCCAGCTCACCGGTTCCGAGAGAGGTGACTGAAGCTTTCTTT.

The chain recombines TRBV7-8 with TRBJ1-1; no definite D call. Germline values: CDR1 SGHVS, CDR2 FQNEAQ. The CDR3 consists of 13 residues. Trimming took 5 bases from V and 2 from J, leaving 9 bases between them. Written as DNA, the CDR3 is TGTGCCAGCAGCGTGGGCCCTAACACTGAAGCTTTCTTT. Protein product: CASSVGPNTEAFF.